Listed below are T cell receptor beta chains from one sample, sequenced in a study of tumor-infiltrating lymphocytes in localized non-small cell lung cancer. Profiling relied on immunoSEQ multiplex PCR, and the TCRdb table lists in-frame clones only, not all of them. The sample has about 14,000 clones; roughly 70% are singletons. The sample comprised lung tumor tissue. The source of these receptors is a human donor with non-small cell lung cancer. The CDR3 runs from the conserved cysteine through the conserved F or W. The order of the fields is J gene, V gene, clone size, D gene, CDR3 DNA, CDR3 protein. A D gene is named only where the DNA matches it firmly. Where a row states a size, it is once, few, many or the class of an expanded clone; other rows omit it.

J gene: TRBJ2-1
V gene: TRBV6-5
clone size: .
D gene: TRBD1
CDR3 DNA: TGTGCCAGCAGTTTTCAGGGGGCCAGCTACAATGAGCAGTTCTTC
CDR3 protein: CASSFQGASYNEQFF

J gene: TRBJ2-1
V gene: TRBV18
clone size: .
D gene: TRBD2
CDR3 DNA: TGTGCCAGCTCACCGGGACTAGCGGGGGGGCCAGGTGAGCAGTTCTTC
CDR3 protein: CASSPGLAGGPGEQFF

J gene: TRBJ1-3
V gene: TRBV5-1
clone size: .
D gene: .
CDR3 DNA: TGCGCCAGCAGCCCGACCACAGGGATATCTGGAAATACCATATATTTT
CDR3 protein: CASSPTTGISGNTIYF

J gene: TRBJ2-1
V gene: TRBV7-8
clone size: .
D gene: TRBD2
CDR3 DNA: TGTGCCAGCAGCCTGCGGACTAGCGGGGGCCAGAGCTCCTACAATGAGCAGTTCTTC
CDR3 protein: CASSLRTSGGQSSYNEQFF

J gene: TRBJ2-4
V gene: TRBV5-1
clone size: few
D gene: .
CDR3 DNA: TGCGCCAGCAGCTTGAATACGGCCAAAAACATTCAGTACTTC
CDR3 protein: CASSLNTAKNIQYF

J gene: TRBJ1-4
V gene: TRBV4-1
clone size: .
D gene: .
CDR3 DNA: TGCGCCAGCAGCCAAAGGAAGTCAACGGCAACTAATGAAAAACTGTTTTTT
CDR3 protein: CASSQRKSTATNEKLFF

J gene: TRBJ1-1
V gene: TRBV7-9
clone size: .
D gene: .
CDR3 DNA: TGTGCCAGCAGCACCGGCCGGATCACTGAAGCTTTCTTT
CDR3 protein: CASSTGRITEAFF

J gene: TRBJ2-3
V gene: TRBV7-9
clone size: .
D gene: TRBD1
CDR3 DNA: TGTGCCAGCAGCCGACAGGGTGGAACAGATACGCAGTATTTT
CDR3 protein: CASSRQGGTDTQYF

J gene: TRBJ1-1
V gene: TRBV11-2
clone size: .
D gene: .
CDR3 DNA: TGTGCCAGCAGCCCCCCCCGGCAGAACACTGAAGCTTTCTTT
CDR3 protein: CASSPPRQNTEAFF

J gene: TRBJ2-4
V gene: TRBV4-1
clone size: .
D gene: .
CDR3 DNA: TGCGCCAGCAGCCAAGAGGCGGTTGAAGGCATTCAGTACTTC
CDR3 protein: CASSQEAVEGIQYF

J gene: TRBJ2-4
V gene: TRBV27
clone size: .
D gene: TRBD2
CDR3 DNA: TGTGCCAGCAGCCTGGGACTAGCGGGAGGTAAAAAAAACATTCAGTACTTC
CDR3 protein: CASSLGLAGGKKNIQYF

J gene: TRBJ2-1
V gene: TRBV30
clone size: few
D gene: .
CDR3 DNA: TGTGCCTGGAGTGATAGGGGGATCGCCTACAATGAGCAGTTCTTC
CDR3 protein: CAWSDRGIAYNEQFF

J gene: TRBJ2-1
V gene: TRBV5-1
clone size: few
D gene: TRBD2
CDR3 DNA: TGCGCCAGCAGCCCTGGGACTAGCGGGAGGCTCCATGAGCAGTTCTTC
CDR3 protein: CASSPGTSGRLHEQFF

J gene: TRBJ2-4
V gene: TRBV9
clone size: .
D gene: TRBD2
CDR3 DNA: TGTGCCAGCAGCGAAACTAGCGGGGGGGCTAACATTCAGTACTTC
CDR3 protein: CASSETSGGANIQYF

J gene: TRBJ1-1
V gene: TRBV18
clone size: .
D gene: .
CDR3 DNA: TGTGCCAGCTCACCATACCCAGGCCGAACGAACACTGAAGCTTTCTTT
CDR3 protein: CASSPYPGRTNTEAFF

J gene: TRBJ1-5
V gene: TRBV2
clone size: few
D gene: .
CDR3 DNA: TGTGCCAGCATGGCGACCGGCTCTCAGCCCCAGCATTTT
CDR3 protein: CASMATGSQPQHF

J gene: TRBJ2-7
V gene: TRBV2
clone size: medium-sized
D gene: .
CDR3 DNA: TGTGCCACCAACCTTGACGGCTACTACGAGCAGTACTTC
CDR3 protein: CATNLDGYYEQYF

J gene: TRBJ2-2
V gene: TRBV5-1
clone size: once
D gene: TRBD2
CDR3 DNA: TGCGCCAGCAGCAGGGGACTAGCGGGAGAAAATGGCGGGGAGCTGTTTTTT
CDR3 protein: CASSRGLAGENGGELFF

J gene: TRBJ2-5
V gene: TRBV11-2
clone size: .
D gene: .
CDR3 DNA: TGTGCCAGCAGCTTAGATCGGAGGGGGGCCGGGACCCAGTACTTC
CDR3 protein: CASSLDRRGAGTQYF

J gene: TRBJ2-1
V gene: TRBV7-2
clone size: .
D gene: TRBD2
CDR3 DNA: TGTGCCAGCAGCCCACGCGGGACTAGCGGCTACAATGAGCAGTTCTTC
CDR3 protein: CASSPRGTSGYNEQFF

J gene: TRBJ2-7
V gene: TRBV7-3
clone size: .
D gene: TRBD1
CDR3 DNA: TGTGCCAGCAGCCTGGGAGGACAGGGGTCCTACGAGCAGTACTTC
CDR3 protein: CASSLGGQGSYEQYF

J gene: TRBJ2-7
V gene: TRBV7-9
clone size: .
D gene: .
CDR3 DNA: TGTGCCAGCAGCTTAGCGCACGGTTACGAGCAGTACTTC
CDR3 protein: CASSLAHGYEQYF

J gene: TRBJ1-2
V gene: TRBV21-1
clone size: medium-sized
D gene: .
CDR3 DNA: TGTGCCAGCAGCCCCCCTACATCCATAGGGTGCACAGGACCTAACTATGGCTACACCTTC
CDR3 protein: CASSPPTSIGCTGPNYGYTF

J gene: TRBJ2-4
V gene: TRBV7-2
clone size: .
D gene: TRBD2
CDR3 DNA: TGTGCCAGCAGCTTGACTAGCGGGGGGAACATTCAGTACTTC
CDR3 protein: CASSLTSGGNIQYF

J gene: TRBJ2-5
V gene: TRBV18
clone size: .
D gene: TRBD2
CDR3 DNA: TGTGCCAGCTCCCTGGGACTAGCAGAGGGGGAGACCCAGTACTTC
CDR3 protein: CASSLGLAEGETQYF

J gene: TRBJ2-2
V gene: TRBV5-5
clone size: .
D gene: .
CDR3 DNA: TGTGCCAGCAGCTTGGGGCTCCGCACCGGGGAGCTGTTTTTT
CDR3 protein: CASSLGLRTGELFF

J gene: TRBJ2-7
V gene: TRBV5-4
clone size: .
D gene: .
CDR3 DNA: TGTGCCAGTAAGCCCGAGACAGGATCCTACGAGCAGTACTTC
CDR3 protein: CASKPETGSYEQYF

J gene: TRBJ1-5
V gene: TRBV19
clone size: .
D gene: .
CDR3 DNA: TGTGCCAGTAGTACCTACGGGGGCGCGAGAAGCAATCAGCCCCAGCATTTT
CDR3 protein: CASSTYGGARSNQPQHF

J gene: TRBJ2-2
V gene: TRBV6-5
clone size: .
D gene: TRBD1
CDR3 DNA: TGTGCCAGCAGTTCACAGGGGTGGACCGGGGAGCTGTTTTTT
CDR3 protein: CASSSQGWTGELFF

J gene: TRBJ2-3
V gene: TRBV11-3
clone size: .
D gene: TRBD2
CDR3 DNA: TGTGCCAGCAGCTTAGTTGGCGGGAGGGCCGGGGATACGCAGTATTTT
CDR3 protein: CASSLVGGRAGDTQYF

J gene: TRBJ1-1
V gene: TRBV27
clone size: .
D gene: .
CDR3 DNA: TGTGCCAGCAGTTTATCAGCTCAGGTCCACATGAACACTGAAGCTTTCTTT
CDR3 protein: CASSLSAQVHMNTEAFF

J gene: TRBJ2-1
V gene: TRBV27
clone size: .
D gene: .
CDR3 DNA: TGTGCCAGCAGTCCCCTGGGCTCCTACAATGAGCAGTTCTTC
CDR3 protein: CASSPLGSYNEQFF

J gene: TRBJ1-2
V gene: TRBV27
clone size: .
D gene: TRBD1
CDR3 DNA: TGTGCCAGCAGGGACGGAGGAGGAGGGGGCGGCTACACCTTC
CDR3 protein: CASRDGGGGGGYTF

J gene: TRBJ2-3
V gene: TRBV7-6
clone size: .
D gene: .
CDR3 DNA: TGTGCCAGCAGCTTAGGGCGGGAAATCACAGATACGCAGTATTTT
CDR3 protein: CASSLGREITDTQYF

J gene: TRBJ1-2
V gene: TRBV9
clone size: .
D gene: .
CDR3 DNA: TGTGCCAGCAGCGTAGGGGGGGCTAACTATGGCTACACCTTC
CDR3 protein: CASSVGGANYGYTF

J gene: TRBJ1-2
V gene: TRBV18
clone size: .
D gene: .
CDR3 DNA: TGTGCCAGCTCACCGTCATCAACTGGACAGCTTGCTAACTATGGCTACACCTTC
CDR3 protein: CASSPSSTGQLANYGYTF

J gene: TRBJ1-1
V gene: TRBV5-8
clone size: .
D gene: .
CDR3 DNA: TGTGCCAGCAGCCCCTCGTGGGCCTCGTACACTGAAGCTTTCTTT
CDR3 protein: CASSPSWASYTEAFF

J gene: TRBJ2-3
V gene: TRBV29-1
clone size: .
D gene: TRBD1
CDR3 DNA: TGCAGCGGATCCACAGGGGCCCATAGCACAGATACGCAGTATTTT
CDR3 protein: CSGSTGAHSTDTQYF

J gene: TRBJ1-5
V gene: TRBV5-1
clone size: few
D gene: .
CDR3 DNA: TGCGCCAGCAGCTTGTTGGGGGGGAATCAGCCCCAGCATTTT
CDR3 protein: CASSLLGGNQPQHF

J gene: TRBJ2-7
V gene: TRBV11-2
clone size: .
D gene: TRBD1
CDR3 DNA: TGTGCCAGCAGCTCCGCCGGGACAGGAGCCTACGAGCAGTACTTC
CDR3 protein: CASSSAGTGAYEQYF

J gene: TRBJ1-2
V gene: TRBV14
clone size: .
D gene: .
CDR3 DNA: TGTGCCAGTTCTAACAGGGTTAACTATGGCTACACCTTC
CDR3 protein: CASSNRVNYGYTF

J gene: TRBJ1-2
V gene: TRBV11-2
clone size: .
D gene: .
CDR3 DNA: TGTGCCAGCAGCTTATTCTCCGGTGGCTACACCTTC
CDR3 protein: CASSLFSGGYTF

J gene: TRBJ2-3
V gene: TRBV7-6
clone size: .
D gene: .
CDR3 DNA: TGTGCCAGCAGCTTAAACTCCCTCACAGATACGCAGTATTTT
CDR3 protein: CASSLNSLTDTQYF

J gene: TRBJ2-1
V gene: TRBV11-2
clone size: once
D gene: TRBD2
CDR3 DNA: TGTGCCAGCAGCTTAGTACTAGCGGGGTTTCCCAATGAGCAGTTCTTC
CDR3 protein: CASSLVLAGFPNEQFF

J gene: TRBJ2-1
V gene: TRBV29-1
clone size: .
D gene: TRBD2
CDR3 DNA: TGCAGCGTTTCGCTACTAGCGGGAGCGAATGAGCAGTTCTTC
CDR3 protein: CSVSLLAGANEQFF

J gene: TRBJ1-3
V gene: TRBV25-1
clone size: .
D gene: .
CDR3 DNA: TGTGCCAGCACCGCAGGGGACACCATATATTTT
CDR3 protein: CASTAGDTIYF

J gene: TRBJ2-7
V gene: TRBV5-6
clone size: .
D gene: TRBD1
CDR3 DNA: TGTGCCAGCAGCACGACAGGGTCCCTCTCCTACGAGCAGTACTTC
CDR3 protein: CASSTTGSLSYEQYF

J gene: TRBJ1-2
V gene: TRBV6-4
clone size: few
D gene: .
CDR3 DNA: TGTGCCAGCAGTCGGACTGGGGGCGAGGGCTACACCTTC
CDR3 protein: CASSRTGGEGYTF

J gene: TRBJ2-1
V gene: TRBV6-6
clone size: .
D gene: .
CDR3 DNA: TGTGCCAGCAGTAATGGCAGGGGAAACAATGAGCAGTTCTTC
CDR3 protein: CASSNGRGNNEQFF

J gene: TRBJ1-5
V gene: TRBV28
clone size: few
D gene: TRBD1
CDR3 DNA: TGTGCCAGCAGTTTAGAGGGACAGGGATCGTTGGCCCAGCATTTT
CDR3 protein: CASSLEGQGSLAQHF

J gene: TRBJ2-3
V gene: TRBV10-1
clone size: .
D gene: .
CDR3 DNA: TGCGCCAGCAGGGGATCCCGAGGGCCCATCCGTACAGATACGCAGTATTTT
CDR3 protein: CASRGSRGPIRTDTQYF

J gene: TRBJ2-3
V gene: TRBV10-2
clone size: medium-sized
D gene: .
CDR3 DNA: TGCGCCAGCAGGGGACATCCAGATACGCAGTATTTT
CDR3 protein: CASRGHPDTQYF

J gene: TRBJ2-3
V gene: TRBV7-2
clone size: .
D gene: .
CDR3 DNA: TGTGCCAGCAGCCCCTACTCAGATACGCAGTATTTT
CDR3 protein: CASSPYSDTQYF

J gene: TRBJ2-1
V gene: TRBV7-8
clone size: .
D gene: .
CDR3 DNA: TGTGCCAGCAGCTTAGGTCTGTACAATGAGCAGTTCTTC
CDR3 protein: CASSLGLYNEQFF

J gene: TRBJ1-1
V gene: TRBV6-1
clone size: .
D gene: TRBD1
CDR3 DNA: TGTGCCAGCAGACGACAGGGTCCCACTGAAGCTTTCTTT
CDR3 protein: CASRRQGPTEAFF

J gene: TRBJ1-2
V gene: TRBV2
clone size: .
D gene: .
CDR3 DNA: TGTGCCAGCAGTCCAGGGGAAGGGAACTATGGCTACACCTTC
CDR3 protein: CASSPGEGNYGYTF